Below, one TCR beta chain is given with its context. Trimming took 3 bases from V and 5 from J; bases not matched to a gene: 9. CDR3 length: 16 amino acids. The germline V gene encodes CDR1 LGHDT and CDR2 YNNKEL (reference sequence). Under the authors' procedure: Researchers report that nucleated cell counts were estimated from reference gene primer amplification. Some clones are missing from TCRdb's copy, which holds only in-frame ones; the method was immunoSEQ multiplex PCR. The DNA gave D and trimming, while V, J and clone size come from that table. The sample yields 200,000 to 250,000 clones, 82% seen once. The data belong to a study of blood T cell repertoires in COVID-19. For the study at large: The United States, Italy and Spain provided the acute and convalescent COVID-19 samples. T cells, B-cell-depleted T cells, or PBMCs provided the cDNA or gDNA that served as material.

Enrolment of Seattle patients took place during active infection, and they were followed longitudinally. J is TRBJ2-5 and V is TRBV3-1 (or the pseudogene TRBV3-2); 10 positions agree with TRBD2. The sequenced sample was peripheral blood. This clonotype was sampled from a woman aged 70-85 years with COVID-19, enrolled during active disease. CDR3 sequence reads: CASSHEEGLARETQYF. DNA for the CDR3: TGTGCCAGCAGCCACGAAGAGGGACTAGCGAGGGAGACCCAGTACTTC.